The entry below describes one TCR beta chain. Its antigen is unidentified. The data derive from a study of cytomegalovirus exposure and HLA in healthy donors. Findings of the study overall: The study assumed roughly uniform donor sequencing depth for presence/absence analyses. Rare sequences made up most TCRs, while some public TCRs were found in many donors. Analysis was carried out at a later point, and it linked a missense DCLRE1C variant to TCR beta V- and J-gene trimming.

At sampling all donors were nominally healthy, likely with unrecorded immune exposures. In the PCR, 60 Vbeta and 13 Jbeta primers were used. Clones were sequenced by immunoSEQ multiplex PCR, and TCRdb holds only the in-frame ones, with some missing. The repertoire has some 180,000 clones, over 80% of them found once; the top ten carry 1.5% to 1.9%. The J segment lost 5 bases and the V segment lost 2 bases, leaving 7 bases of the junction unmatched. The CDR3 has 17 residues. The gene calls are TRBV23-1 and TRBJ1-4; 11 bases are shared with TRBD1. TRBV23-1 belongs to the ORF category, with a function that is uncertain. Sequenced: PBMCs. The sequence was collected from a man in his forties or fifties in good health and CMV-seronegative. In DNA form, the CDR3 reads TGCGCCAGCAGTCAAAGGTCTGGGGACAGGGGGAATGAAAAACTGTTTTTT. Translated: CASSQRSGDRGNEKLFF.